The next 24 T cell receptor beta chains were all read from a single sample in a study of T cell repertoires in cytomegalovirus infection. TCRdb re-called the reads with MiXCR, one entry per CDR3 protein. The table records around 78,000 distinct CDR3 sequences, under 30% of them present only once. For these receptors, no antigen is known. Here the sequenced sample was CD8+ T cells from cultured PBMCs, taken from culture after CMV antigen stimulation. The origin of the receptors is a human donor in good health (CMV status not recorded). Some clones in this sample may be carry-over from other donors' samples.

This clonotype showed up many times. The J gene is TRBJ2-7, the V gene TRBV7-9; 9 bases fit TRBD1. V lost 4 bases, J lost 4 bases, and 8 bases stayed unmatched. Germline V CDR1 and CDR2: SEHNR, FQNEAQ (reference sequence). This CDR3 is 15 amino acids long. DNA for the CDR3: TGTGCCAGCAGCTCACCGGGACAGGGTTCATACGAGCAGTACTTC. This gives the protein CASSSPGQGSYEQYF.

This clonotype was seen ten or more times. This chain uses TRBV20-1 with TRBJ2-1; possibly TRBD1 or TRBD2 for D (5 bases each). V was trimmed by 0 bases and J by 2 bases, leaving 17 bases between them. This CDR3 is built from 17 residues. Germline CDR1 reads DFQATT; CDR2 reads SNEGSKA (reference sequence). The CDR3 coding sequence is TGCAGTGCTAGAGATCGGGGCTTTGCGGGTCCCTACAATGAGCAGTTCTTC. This encodes CSARDRGFAGPYNEQFF.

The J gene is TRBJ2-2, the V gene TRBV30, with TRBD2 as a possible D gene (6 bases). V lost 2 bases to trimming and J lost 1 base, with 20 bases between them. CDR3 length equals 18 residues. Looked up from germline, CDR1 is GTSNPN and CDR2 is SVGIG (reference sequence). CDR3 nucleotide sequence: TGTGCCTGGAGTAACCGGGACTTGGGACTTGAGAACACCGGGGAGCTGTTTTTT. This translates into CAWSNRDLGLENTGELFF.

This clonotype has at least ten counts. V is TRBV6-1 and J is TRBJ2-1, with 11 bases matching TRBD1. The CDR3 length is 16 residues. Trimming at V came to 0 bases and at J to 4 bases, leaving 2 bases not matched to a gene. Germline lookup yields CDR1 MNHNS and CDR2 SASEGT. CDR3 residues: CASSEAGTGGYNEQFF. The CDR3 DNA follows: TGTGCCAGCAGTGAAGCCGGGACAGGGGGGTACAATGAGCAGTTCTTC.

The genes are TRBV2 and TRBJ1-4; perhaps TRBD1 as D (6 bases). The CDR3 consists of 16 residues. Trimming cost V 6 bases and J 3 bases, with 17 bases left between them. Germline V gene data show CDR1 as SNHLY and CDR2 as FYNNEI. CDR3 region: CASSPTPTGSNEKLFF. The DNA of the CDR3 is TGTGCCAGCAGCCCTACACCGACAGGATCTAATGAAAAACTGTTTTTT.

This clonotype was seen more than once but under ten times. The chain couples TRBV27 to TRBJ2-1, with D maybe TRBD2 (5 bases). V was shortened by 2 bases and J by 8 bases, with 10 bases between the two germline ends. Germline V gene lookup returns CDR1 MNHEY and CDR2 SMNVEV (reference sequence). CDR3 length: 13 amino acids. The CDR3 loop reads CASSLEGLHEQFF. Here the CDR3 DNA reads TGTGCCAGCAGTTTAGAAGGACTTCATGAGCAGTTCTTC.

The chain couples TRBV5-6 to TRBJ2-7, with D unresolved. The V end was cut by 0 bases, the J end by 3 bases, with 10 bases between. The CDR3 has 14 residues. Germline V gene data show CDR1 as SGHDT and CDR2 as YYEEEE. The CDR3: CASSLVGLVYEQYF. In nucleotides, the CDR3 is TGTGCCAGCAGCTTGGTTGGGTTAGTCTACGAGCAGTACTTC.

The V call is TRBV30, the J call TRBJ2-7, with D perhaps assigned TRBD1 or TRBD2 (6 bases each). Trimming took off 0 bases at V and 5 bases at J, with 14 bases between the two ends. Germline V CDR1 and CDR2: GTSNPN, SVGIG (reference sequence). The length of the CDR3 is 14 residues. The CDR3 region has the DNA TGTGCCTGGAGTGTCACAGGGACTCACCACGAGCAGTACTTC. Translation gives CAWSVTGTHHEQYF.

There are a few counts of this clonotype. This chain uses TRBV2 with TRBJ2-2; 12 positions agree with TRBD1. The trim removed 6 bases at V and 4 bases at J, leaving 9 bases unmatched. The CDR3 totals 17 residues. Germline CDR1 and CDR2: SNHLY and FYNNEI. CDR3 in amino acids: CASSPRAGQGATGELFF. The CDR3 nucleotides read TGTGCCAGCAGCCCCAGGGCGGGACAGGGGGCCACCGGGGAGCTGTTTTTT.

The V gene is TRBV7-9, the J gene TRBJ2-3; D is unclear. The CDR3 has 14 residues. Trimming took 0 bases from V and 5 from J, leaving 9 bases between them. Germline V lookup: CDR1 SEHNR, CDR2 FQNEAQ (reference sequence). CDR3 bases: TGTGCCAGCAGCTTAGCCCTAGAAGGAGATACGCAGTATTTT. Encoded protein: CASSLALEGDTQYF.

The chain uses TRBV18 and TRBJ2-7; D perhaps matches TRBD1 (5 bases). The ends were cut back, 0 bases at V and 3 bases at J, with 18 bases in the middle. This CDR3 has 17 residues. Germline V gene sequence: CDR1 KGHSH, CDR2 LQKENI. The CDR3 reads CASSPPRQSQQVYEQYF. The DNA for the CDR3 is TGTGCCAGCTCACCACCGCGACAGTCCCAGCAAGTCTACGAGCAGTACTTC.

The sample holds a few counts of this clonotype. The chain uses TRBV11-2 and TRBJ2-7; D tentatively reads TRBD1 or TRBD2 (6 bases each). V lost 5 bases and J lost 6, with 14 bases in between. The CDR3 consists of 13 residues. Germline V lookup: CDR1 SGHAT, CDR2 FQNNGV. CDR3 DNA sequence: TGTGCCAGCAGCCTCGCACGGGGGCGCGAGCAGTACTTC. The encoded protein is CASSLARGREQYF. Based on the CDR3 plus reference TRBV11-2 and TRBJ2-7, the full variable domain is EAGVAQSPRYKIIEKRQSVAFWCNPISGHATLYWYQQILGQGPKLLIQFQNNGVVDDSQLPKDRFSAERLKGVDSTLKIQPAKLEDSAVYLCASSLARGREQYFGPGTRLTVT.

V usage is TRBV24-1 and J usage is TRBJ2-3, with D unresolved. V was clipped by 4 bases and J by 4 bases, with 11 bases between them. Germline-derived CDR1 and CDR2 are KGHDR and SFDVKD. This CDR3 has 14 residues. The CDR3 DNA is TGTGCCACCAGTGAAGGGTGGGATGCAGATACGCAGTATTTT. Translated, it gives CATSEGWDADTQYF.

This clonotype has a handful of counts. The J gene is TRBJ2-5, the V gene TRBV10-3; 8 bases align to TRBD2. This CDR3 is 16 amino acids long. CDR1 and CDR2 (germline): ENHRY, SYGVKD. V was clipped by 7 bases and J by 4 bases; unmatched bases: 14. DNA for the CDR3: TGTGCCATCAAGATGGGTACTAGCGGAGTAGGAGAGACCCAGTACTTC. Protein product: CAIKMGTSGVGETQYF.

There are many counts of this clonotype. The V and J genes are TRBV5-4 and TRBJ1-2; D remains ambiguous. V was shortened by 2 bases and J by 6 bases, with 5 bases between the two germline ends. The germline V gene encodes CDR1 SGHNT and CDR2 YYREEE (reference sequence). This CDR3 has 11 residues. The CDR3 DNA sequence: TGTGCCAGCAGCTTTGTGAATGGCTACACCTTC. This sequence encodes CASSFVNGYTF.

The chain employs TRBV29-1 and TRBJ2-5, with 8 positions matching TRBD1. V trimming: 7 bases; J trimming: 4 bases; junction bases outside the gene matches: 8. From germline, CDR1 is SQVTM and CDR2 ANQGSEA. The CDR3 has 13 residues. CDR3 residues: CSARTGNRETQYF. The CDR3 region has the DNA TGCAGCGCTAGGACAGGGAATCGAGAGACCCAGTACTTC.

CDR3 sequence reads: CACGQGTGNTIYF. The CDR3 DNA reads TGTGCCTGCGGACAGGGAACTGGAAACACCATATATTTT. This chain joins TRBV30 and TRBJ1-3, with 8 positions matching TRBD1. This CDR3 region has 13 residues. V shed 6 bases and J 2 bases; nucleotides not matched to a gene: 3. The germline gives CDR1 GTSNPN, CDR2 SVGIG (reference sequence).

The sample holds many counts of this clonotype. The chain uses TRBV12-3 or TRBV12-4 and TRBJ2-3, with D possibly matching TRBD1 (6 bases). The CDR3 has 14 residues. V was trimmed by 4 bases and J by 3 bases, leaving 11 bases between them. In DNA form, the CDR3 reads TGTGCCAGCAGTTCCCCAGGGGAAACAGATACGCAGTATTTT. It yields the protein CASSSPGETDTQYF.

This clonotype showed up just a few times. V is TRBV6-2 or TRBV6-3 and J is TRBJ1-5; D gene ambiguous. The V end was cut by 5 bases, the J end by 9 bases, with 11 bases between. Per the germline V gene, CDR1 is MNHEY and CDR2 is SVGEGT. The CDR3 length is 12 residues. The CDR3 bases are TGTGCCAGCAGTCAGACATGGTGGCCCCAGCATTTT. Encoded protein: CASSQTWWPQHF.

CDR3 loop: CASSSSGTVAYEQYF. The CDR3 nucleotides read TGTGCCAGCAGTTCCTCCGGGACCGTCGCCTACGAGCAGTACTTC. This chain uses TRBV7-9 with TRBJ2-7; D may correspond to TRBD1 or TRBD2 (5 bases each). The CDR3 covers 15 residues. The germline CDR1 and CDR2 sequences are SEHNR and FQNEAQ (reference sequence). The V end was cut by 6 bases, the J end by 2 bases, with 17 bases between.

Here the CDR3 DNA reads TGTGCCAGCAGTGAATCGGGACAGCTCTATGGCTACACCTTC. The encoded protein is CASSESGQLYGYTF. V gene TRBV25-1 combines with J gene TRBJ1-2, with 7 bases identical to TRBD1. CDR1 MGHDK and CDR2 SYGVNS come from the germline V gene. V was clipped by 1 base and J by 4 bases; unmatched bases: 3. This CDR3 has 14 residues.

This clonotype was counted at least ten times. The rearrangement links TRBV27 to TRBJ1-1; tentatively, D is TRBD1 (5 bases). V was cut by 2 bases and J by 1 base, with 11 bases left in between. CDR3 length equals 15 residues. Germline V gene data show CDR1 as MNHEY and CDR2 as SMNVEV (reference sequence). CDR3 nucleotides: TGTGCCAGCAGTTTAGGCACAGGTGCGAACACTGAAGCTTTCTTT. Its protein is CASSLGTGANTEAFF.

This chain's CDR3 is CAISDGDTSTDTQYF. Written as DNA, the CDR3 is TGTGCCATCAGTGACGGGGATACTAGCACAGATACGCAGTATTTT. This chain connects TRBV10-3 to TRBJ2-3; possibly TRBD2 for D (5 bases). V shed 3 bases and J shed 0 bases, with 10 bases lying between them. CDR1 is ENHRY and CDR2 is SYGVKD in the germline V gene. The CDR3 runs 15 residues.

In its sample, this clonotype was seen a few times. This chain connects TRBV5-6 to TRBJ2-1; 10 bases map to TRBD2. Germline V gives CDR1 SGHDT, CDR2 YYEEEE. The trim removed 5 bases at V and 0 bases at J, leaving 5 bases unmatched. The CDR3 runs 16 residues. CDR3 sequence: CASSPLAGHSYNEQFF. The CDR3 nucleotides are TGTGCCAGCAGTCCACTAGCGGGACACTCCTACAATGAGCAGTTCTTC.